Given below is one TCR beta chain in context. The entry originates in a study of control samples from healthy donors and cancer patients. Sequenced by immunoSEQ multiplex PCR; TCRdb stores in-frame clones only, minus some. Here the sample spans around 75,000 clones, almost 95% being singletons. The TCR comes from an older woman in good health. Sequenced: blood.

CDR3 sequence (DNA): TGTGCCAGCAGTGAGGAGTTAACTAAAAAACTGTTTTTT. It translates to CASSEELTKKLFF. V usage is TRBV6-1 and J usage is TRBJ1-4; D remains unclear. The V and J ends lost 3 bases and 9 bases respectively, with 11 bases between them. This CDR3 is built from 13 residues. The germline gives CDR1 MNHNS, CDR2 SASEGT.